This T cell receptor beta chain emerged from a study of human versus mouse CDR3 diversity and MHC coevolution. Study context: The immunoSEQ assay reportedly detects one in 200,000 T cells.

This clone has just one count. What it binds is unknown. Sequenced by immunoSEQ multiplex PCR; TCRdb stores in-frame clones only, minus some. The sample shows tens of thousands of clones, just under 95% of them seen only once. From germline, CDR1 is LGHNA and CDR2 YNFKEQ. The CDR3 is 19 residues long. V lost 0 bases, J lost 5 bases, and 12 bases stayed unmatched. Study-level findings and limits: Human T cells underwent selection on a handful of different MHC II alleles. Clonal inequality was lowest in most of the three human donors. About 1.7 million TCR beta clonotypes were estimated for humans, the largest repertoire.

The V call is TRBV4-2, the J call TRBJ2-5; TRBD2 matches at 13 bases. Sequencing was performed on naive CD4+ T cells from blood. As to subset: CD45RO-negative CD62L-positive naive CD4 T cells. The receptor's source is a person between 25 and 70 years old in good health. The CDR3 loop is CASSQDLMTSGRPWETQYF. CDR3 bases: TGTGCCAGCAGCCAAGATCTGATGACTAGCGGGAGGCCTTGGGAGACCCAGTACTTC.